Below, 17 T cell receptor beta chains from the same sample are listed, as sequenced in a study of cytomegalovirus exposure and HLA in healthy donors. Primers included in the PCR were 60 Vbeta and 13 Jbeta primers. TCRdb's table, derived via immunoSEQ multiplex PCR, lists solely in-frame clones and lacks some. This sample's table reports about 150,000 clones. The material sequenced was PBMCs. The receptors were sampled from a woman aged 45-60 years in good health and CMV-seronegative.

The V and J genes are TRBV18 and TRBJ2-7; no clear D. The V end was cut by 5 bases, the J end by 6 bases, with 11 bases between. CDR3 length: 12 amino acids. Germline V gene sequence: CDR1 KGHSH, CDR2 LQKENI. The CDR3, as DNA: TGTGCCAGCTCAGCTGATTTCAGCGAGCAGTACTTC. It yields the protein CASSADFSEQYF.

The chain links TRBV6-5 to TRBJ2-7; 9 nucleotides match TRBD1. The V and J ends lost 2 bases and 0 bases, in that order; junction bases with no gene match: 2. There are 15 residues in the CDR3. CDR1 is MNHEY, CDR2 SVGAGI, per germline. The CDR3: CASSYGQGISYEQYF. The CDR3 region has the DNA TGTGCCAGCAGTTACGGACAGGGGATCTCCTACGAGCAGTACTTC.

This chain joins TRBV18 and TRBJ2-7; 7 positions match TRBD2. The germline V gene has CDR1 KGHSH and CDR2 LQKENI. V trimming: 4 bases; J trimming: 6 bases; junction bases outside the gene matches: 15. The CDR3 is 16 residues long. In DNA form, the CDR3 reads TGTGCCAGCTCACAGCTTAGCGGGTATAGTCCCTCCGAGCAGTACTTC. As protein: CASSQLSGYSPSEQYF.

The chain links TRBV5-1 to TRBJ2-2; 9 nucleotides line up with TRBD1. This CDR3 contains 16 residues. Unmatched junction bases numbered 5, after V lost 4 bases and J lost 1 base. CDR1 and CDR2 (germline): SGHRS, YFSETQ. The CDR3 sequence: CASSRLGQGNTGELFF. The CDR3 coding sequence is TGCGCCAGCAGCCGCCTGGGACAGGGGAACACCGGGGAGCTGTTTTTT. The full variable domain, rest sourced from reference TRBV5-1 and TRBJ2-2, is KAGVTQTPRYLIKTRGQQVTLSCSPISGHRSVSWYQQTPGQGLQFLFEYFSETQRNKGNFPGRFSGRQFSNSRSEMNVSTLELGDSALYLCASSRLGQGNTGELFFGEGSRLTVL.

J is TRBJ2-7 and V is TRBV5-1, with TRBD1 as a possible D gene (5 bases). The CDR3 has 13 amino acids. Trimming pared 5 bases from V and 5 bases from J, leaving 14 bases between. Germline CDR1 reads SGHRS; CDR2 reads YFSETQ. CDR3 region: CASSLRASHEQYF. As DNA, the CDR3 is TGCGCCAGCAGTCTCAGGGCGAGCCACGAGCAGTACTTC. Complete variable domain (other parts from reference TRBV5-1 and TRBJ2-7): KAGVTQTPRYLIKTRGQQVTLSCSPISGHRSVSWYQQTPGQGLQFLFEYFSETQRNKGNFPGRFSGRQFSNSRSEMNVSTLELGDSALYLCASSLRASHEQYFGPGTRLTVT.

The chain joins TRBV6-5 to TRBJ1-2; 10 bases agree with TRBD1. Germline CDR1 reads MNHEY; CDR2 reads SVGAGI. The CDR3 is made up of 15 amino acids. V was clipped by 0 bases and J by 13 bases; unmatched bases: 11. CDR3 coding DNA: TGTGCCAGCAGTTACTCGAACCGACAGGGGGCCGTCACCACCTTC. Translation gives CASSYSNRQGAVTTF.

The rearrangement joins TRBV27 to TRBJ2-2; 8 bases map to TRBD1. The CDR3 totals 16 residues. CDR1 and CDR2 (germline): MNHEY, SMNVEV (reference sequence). V lost 2 bases to trimming and J lost 7 bases; unmatched junction nucleotides: 9. The CDR3 DNA is TGTGCCAGCAGTTTAATACGGACAGGGACGGGCGGGGAGCTGTTTTTT. This gives the protein CASSLIRTGTGGELFF.

The rearrangement joins TRBV4-1 to TRBJ2-3; TRBD1 matches at 7 bases. J gave up 6 bases and V 6 bases, and 6 bases lay outside the gene matches. The CDR3 runs to 13 residues. In germline, CDR1 is MGHRA, CDR2 YSYEKL. The CDR3 sequence: CASRGTGADTQYF. The CDR3 bases are TGCGCCAGCAGGGGAACAGGGGCCGATACGCAGTATTTT.

V usage is TRBV7-2 and J usage is TRBJ2-3; D gene uncertain. This CDR3 contains 16 residues. Trimming took off 3 bases at V and 6 bases at J, with 19 bases between the two ends. Germline CDR1 SGHTA, CDR2 FQGNSA. In nucleotides, the CDR3 is TGTGCCAGCAGCTTTGGCAGTTCGAGAGGTTTGGATACGCAGTATTTT. Amino acid sequence: CASSFGSSRGLDTQYF.

This chain joins TRBV2 and TRBJ2-2, with 8 bases matching TRBD1. The CDR3 consists of 14 residues. The junction had 3 bases not matched to a gene; V was cut back by 6 bases and J by 3 bases. Germline CDR1 SNHLY, CDR2 FYNNEI. CDR3 DNA sequence: TGTGCCAGCAGAAAGGACAGGGACACCGGGGAGCTGTTTTTT. Residues: CASRKDRDTGELFF.

The gene calls are TRBV19 and TRBJ2-5; TRBD2 matches at 11 bases. Trimming at V came to 2 bases and at J to 7 bases, leaving 12 bases not matched to a gene. This CDR3 is built from 17 residues. CDR1 is LNHDA, CDR2 SQIVND, per germline (reference sequence). CDR3 loop: CASSILPTSGGTRTQYF. CDR3 DNA: TGTGCCAGTAGTATACTACCAACTAGCGGGGGAACGCGGACCCAGTACTTC.

V is TRBV7-9 and J is TRBJ1-5; TRBD1 is a possible D gene (6 bases). Germline CDR1 reads SEHNR; CDR2 reads FQNEAQ (reference sequence). The CDR3 has 17 amino acids. The V gene lost 3 bases and the J gene lost 7 bases, with 22 bases spanning the gap. CDR3 residues: CASSFGASTGSGQPQHF. CDR3 coding DNA: TGTGCCAGCAGCTTCGGGGCCTCAACAGGGAGCGGCCAGCCCCAGCATTTT.

The J gene is TRBJ2-2, the V gene TRBV9; TRBD1 aligns across 9 bases. Germline CDR1 and CDR2: SGDLS and YYNGEE. Trimming took 5 bases from V and 9 from J; bases not matched to a gene: 8. The CDR3 loop spans 14 amino acids. This CDR3 reads CASSGTGSPRELFF. CDR3 sequence (DNA): TGTGCCAGCAGTGGGACAGGGAGTCCCCGGGAGCTGTTTTTT.

This sequence joins TRBV18 and TRBJ1-4; D is uncertain. V lost 6 bases and J lost 10, with 9 bases in between. Germline values: CDR1 KGHSH, CDR2 LQKENI. The CDR3 runs to 11 residues. The CDR3 DNA is TGTGCCAGCTCCGACGAGGGAAAACTGTTTTTT. Amino acids: CASSDEGKLFF.

The V gene is TRBV5-1, the J gene TRBJ2-2; D might be TRBD1 (6 bases). The CDR3 extends over 16 amino acids. V was clipped by 3 bases and J by 1 base, with 13 bases between them. In germline, CDR1 is SGHRS, CDR2 YFSETQ. The DNA of the CDR3 is TGCGCCAGCAGCTCGTCGGGACAACAGAACACCGGGGAGCTGTTTTTT. Translated: CASSSSGQQNTGELFF.

J is TRBJ2-5 and V is TRBV5-1; D may be TRBD2 (6 bases). With 2 bases removed from V and 4 bases from J, the gap between germline ends came to 12 bases. The germline V gene has CDR1 SGHRS and CDR2 YFSETQ. The CDR3 sequence is 14 residues long. DNA of the CDR3: TGCGCCAGCAGCTTTGACCGGGAGACAGAGACCCAGTACTTC. Amino acids: CASSFDRETETQYF.

J is TRBJ1-1 and V is TRBV4-3; D perhaps matches TRBD1 (5 bases). Deletions cut 1 base from V and 0 bases from J, with 9 bases between. The CDR3 totals 15 residues. Germline values: CDR1 LGHNA, CDR2 YSLEER. This CDR3 reads CASSQAGGVNTEAFF. As DNA, the CDR3 is TGCGCCAGCAGCCAAGCAGGAGGGGTGAACACTGAAGCTTTCTTT.